This section outlines one TCR beta chain sequence together with its context. V shed 5 bases, J shed 6 bases, and the junction held 6 bases outside the gene matches. Germline V lookup: CDR1 PRHDT, CDR2 FYEKMQ (reference sequence). This CDR3 is 13 amino acids long. Via MiXCR, TCRdb re-called the reads, giving one row per CDR3 protein. The sample shows 150,000 to 200,000 distinct CDR3 sequences, about 18% of them seen only once. The sample is drawn from a study of T cell repertoires in cytomegalovirus infection. Sequenced input: CD8+ T cells from PBMCs. The V call is TRBV13, the J call TRBJ2-7; 8 nucleotides line up with TRBD1. The TCR was taken from a human donor in good health (CMV status not recorded). Some clones in this sample may be carry-over from other donors' samples. CDR3 sequence: CASSTGQGGEQYF. The CDR3 nucleotides read TGTGCCAGCAGCACCGGACAGGGTGGCGAGCAGTACTTC.